The rows below give T cell receptor beta chains drawn from one sample of a study of cytomegalovirus exposure and HLA in healthy donors. Assay used: immunoSEQ multiplex PCR; TCRdb lists only in-frame clones, some missing. The sample holds 150,000 or so clones, around 80% seen once. The sequenced material came from PBMCs. The receptors come from a male donor in good health and CMV-seropositive. Both conserved end residues are part of each CDR3. The D gene is left open where the match is weak. Clone size is given for some rows only: seen once, a few or many times, or a class if the clone is expanded.

d_call	v_call	clone_size	cdr3_length	j_call	cdr3_nt	cdr3_aa
TRBD2	TRBV18	-	11	TRBJ2-7	TGTGCCAGCGGCCGGGGGGGCGAGCAGTACTTC	CASGRGGEQYF
TRBD1	TRBV7-7	-	14	TRBJ2-7	TGTGCCAGCAGCCCCCTGACAGGGTTCAACGAGCAGTACTTC	CASSPLTGFNEQYF
TRBD1	TRBV5-1	-	17	TRBJ1-3	TGCGCCAGCAGCTTGAGTTACAGGGACAGGTCGACAAACACCATATATTTT	CASSLSYRDRSTNTIYF
TRBD2	TRBV25-1	-	16	TRBJ2-1	TGTGCCAGCAGTGAACCGGGACTACCGCCCTACAATGAGCAGTTCTTC	CASSEPGLPPYNEQFF
-	TRBV6-5	few	14	TRBJ2-7	TGTGCCAGCAGCCTTGGCCTCCAGGTCTACGAGCAGTACTTC	CASSLGLQVYEQYF
TRBD1	TRBV5-1	few	19	TRBJ1-4	TGCGCCAGCAGCCGAGTAACAATATCGACAGGGACCCTTGTCGAAAAACTGTTTTTT	CASSRVTISTGTLVEKLFF
-	TRBV27	-	14	TRBJ1-1	TGTGCCAGCGGCGGGGGGTTCTTGAGCCGTGAAGCTTTCTTT	CASGGGFLSREAFF
TRBD1	TRBV27	few	14	TRBJ1-2	TGTGCCAGCAGTGCCGGGACAGCGCGTCTGGGCTACACCTTC	CASSAGTARLGYTF
TRBD1	TRBV27	-	14	TRBJ1-3	TGTGCCAGCAGTCGAACAGGGGATGGGGACACCATATATTTT	CASSRTGDGDTIYF
-	TRBV4-3	-	15	TRBJ2-3	TGCGCCAGCAGCCAAGATCTCACGGCGGTAGATACGCAGTATTTT	CASSQDLTAVDTQYF
TRBD2	TRBV29-1	-	15	TRBJ2-3	TGCAGCGTTGAGGTACTAGCGGCCCGCACAGATACGCAGTATTTT	CSVEVLAARTDTQYF
-	TRBV5-4	-	17	TRBJ2-2	TGTGCCAGCAGCTTGGAGCAAGGAGGGTGGTCAGCCGGGGAGCTGTTTTTT	CASSLEQGGWSAGELFF
-	TRBV5-1	-	16	TRBJ2-1	TGCGCCAGCAGCTTGGGACAGATCAGCTCCTACAATGAGCAGTTCTTC	CASSLGQISSYNEQFF
TRBD1	TRBV10-3	-	14	TRBJ1-1	TGTGCCATCGGACAGGGGGCTCTGAACACTGAAGCTTTCTTT	CAIGQGALNTEAFF
TRBD1	TRBV9	-	14	TRBJ1-4	TGTGCCAGCGGCCTCGGGACAGGGTATGAAAAACTGTTTTTT	CASGLGTGYEKLFF
-	TRBV5-1	-	15	TRBJ2-2	TGCGCCAGCAGCTTGTGGGCAGGGAACACCGGGGAGCTGTTTTTT	CASSLWAGNTGELFF
-	TRBV28	-	14	TRBJ1-2	TGTGCCAGCAGTTTAGATCGGGTATCGAGTGGCTACACCTTC	CASSLDRVSSGYTF
TRBD2	TRBV6-1	once	14	TRBJ2-1	TGTGCCAGCAGTGATCGGGAGGGACCCAATGAGCAGTTCTTC	CASSDREGPNEQFF
-	TRBV7-9	few	12	TRBJ2-3	TGTGCCAGCAGCTTAGGGGGCGCCGAGGAGTATTTT	CASSLGGAEEYF
TRBD1	TRBV30	-	13	TRBJ2-4	TGTGCCTGGAGCGTAGGACAGGGAAGCATTCAGTACTTC	CAWSVGQGSIQYF
-	TRBV27	-	14	TRBJ2-7	TGTGCCAGCAGTTTACAACAGGGATTGGGCGAGCAGTACTTC	CASSLQQGLGEQYF
TRBD1	TRBV4-1	-	15	TRBJ1-1	TGCGCCAGCAGCCAAACAGCAGGGGGGAACACTGAAGCTTTCTTT	CASSQTAGGNTEAFF
TRBD1	TRBV28	-	14	TRBJ1-5	TGTGCCAGCTGGAGGGGGCTCGTCAATCAGCCCCAGCATTTT	CASWRGLVNQPQHF
TRBD1	TRBV6-6	few	16	TRBJ2-2	TGTGCCAGCAGACCGACAGGGGGCGGTTCAACCGGGGAGCTGTTTTTT	CASRPTGGGSTGELFF
-	TRBV6-1	-	16	TRBJ1-3	TGTGCCAGCAGTGAAGCGAGACAGCACTCTGGAAACACCATATATTTT	CASSEARQHSGNTIYF
TRBD1	TRBV6-6	-	13	TRBJ1-2	TGTGCCAGCAGAAAAAACAGGGGACTTGGCTACACCTTC	CASRKNRGLGYTF
-	TRBV19	few	16	TRBJ1-1	TGTGCCAGTTCAAACTCCGGGCCGGGGTTGAACACTGAAGCTTTCTTT	CASSNSGPGLNTEAFF
TRBD1	TRBV9	-	17	TRBJ1-1	TGTGCCAGCAGCGTAGTCTCCATGGTGCAGGGGGCCACTGAAGCTTTCTTT	CASSVVSMVQGATEAFF
TRBD1	TRBV29-1	-	11	TRBJ2-4	TGCAGCGTTTTACAGGGGCTTATTCAGTACTTC	CSVLQGLIQYF
-	TRBV27	-	13	TRBJ1-3	TGTGCCAGCATCCCGAGCTCTGGAAACACCATATATTTT	CASIPSSGNTIYF
TRBD1	TRBV19	-	15	TRBJ2-7	TGTGCCAGTAGTAATCGGGACAGGGCCTCCTACGAGCAGTACTTC	CASSNRDRASYEQYF
-	TRBV9	-	13	TRBJ1-1	TGTGCCAGCAGCGGCGGAGAGAACACTGAAGCTTTCTTT	CASSGGENTEAFF
-	TRBV9	few	14	TRBJ2-7	TGTGCCAGCTCGCCGGCGGATAGCTCCTACGAGCAGTACTTC	CASSPADSSYEQYF
TRBD2	TRBV28	-	16	TRBJ2-2	TGTGCCAGCGGTCGAATGTTAGCGGGAGGGGCTGGGGAGCTGTTTTTT	CASGRMLAGGAGELFF
TRBD1	TRBV30	-	13	TRBJ1-1	TGTGCCTGGTTTTTCGACAGGGGCGCTGGGGCTTTCTTT	CAWFFDRGAGAFF
TRBD1	TRBV25-1	-	17	TRBJ1-4	TGTGCCAGCAGTGAATCGGTGGGCGGGACAGGAGGTGAAAAACTGTTTTTT	CASSESVGGTGGEKLFF
TRBD2	TRBV10-1	-	14	TRBJ2-1	TGCGCCAGCAGTGCACTAGCGGGAGGCGGATGGCAGTTCTTC	CASSALAGGGWQFF
-	TRBV6-5	-	15	TRBJ1-2	TGTGCCAGCAGCCCAGGCGAAGGATTAAACTATGGCTACACCTTC	CASSPGEGLNYGYTF
-	TRBV5-4	-	14	TRBJ1-4	TGTGCCAGCAGCCCCACGCAGGGAGGTGAAAAACTGTTTTTT	CASSPTQGGEKLFF
TRBD1	TRBV30	-	19	TRBJ2-6	TGTGCCTGGAGTGTACACTTGGGACAGGGACTTTCTGGGGCCAACGTCCTGACTTTC	CAWSVHLGQGLSGANVLTF
-	TRBV7-6	-	16	TRBJ2-3	TGTGCCAGCAGCTTAGTACAGGCGACGGGCACAGATACGCAGTATTTT	CASSLVQATGTDTQYF
TRBD2	TRBV10-3	few	16	TRBJ2-1	TGTGCCATCAGTGAGCCGCTGGGGGGGTCCCACAATGAGCAGTTCTTC	CAISEPLGGSHNEQFF
-	TRBV14	-	14	TRBJ2-7	TGTGCCAGCAGCCCCAGGCAGCTACCCTACGAGCAGTACTTC	CASSPRQLPYEQYF
TRBD1	TRBV19	-	14	TRBJ2-2	TGTGCCAGTAGGATGACAGGGAATACCGGGGAGCTGTTTTTT	CASRMTGNTGELFF
-	TRBV27	once	15	TRBJ2-2	TGTGCCAGCAGTTTATCCTGGGGGGACACCGGGGAGCTGTTTTTT	CASSLSWGDTGELFF
-	TRBV30	-	13	TRBJ1-1	TGTGCCTGGACAGGGACTCCGAACACTGAAGCTTTCTTT	CAWTGTPNTEAFF
TRBD1	TRBV4-2	-	18	TRBJ1-1	TGTGCCAGCAGCCAAGACCCTGGGGGACAGGGGGCCGGCACTGAAGCTTTCTTT	CASSQDPGGQGAGTEAFF
-	TRBV11-2	-	14	TRBJ2-5	TGTGCCAGCAGCCCCGGGAGCCCCCAAGAGACCCAGTACTTC	CASSPGSPQETQYF
TRBD1	TRBV18	-	13	TRBJ2-1	TGTGCCAGCTCACGGGACAGGGGGAACGAGCAGTTCTTC	CASSRDRGNEQFF
-	TRBV5-1	-	16	TRBJ2-2	TGCGCCAGCAGCTTCCTAGGCAGCACGAACACCGGGGAGCTGTTTTTT	CASSFLGSTNTGELFF